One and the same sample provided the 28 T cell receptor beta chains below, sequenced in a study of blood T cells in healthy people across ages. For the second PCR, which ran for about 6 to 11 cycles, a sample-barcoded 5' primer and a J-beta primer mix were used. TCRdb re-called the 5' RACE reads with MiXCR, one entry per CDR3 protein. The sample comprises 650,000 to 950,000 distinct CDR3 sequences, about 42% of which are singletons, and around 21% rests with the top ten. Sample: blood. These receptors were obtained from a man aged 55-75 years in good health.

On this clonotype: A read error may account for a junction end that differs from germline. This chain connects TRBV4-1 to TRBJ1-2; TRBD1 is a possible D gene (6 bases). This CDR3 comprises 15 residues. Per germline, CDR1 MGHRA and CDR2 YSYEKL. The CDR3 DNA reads TGCGCCAGCAGCCAAGCGGAGGGGGTTGGATATGGTTACACCTTC. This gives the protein CASSQAEGVGYGYTF.

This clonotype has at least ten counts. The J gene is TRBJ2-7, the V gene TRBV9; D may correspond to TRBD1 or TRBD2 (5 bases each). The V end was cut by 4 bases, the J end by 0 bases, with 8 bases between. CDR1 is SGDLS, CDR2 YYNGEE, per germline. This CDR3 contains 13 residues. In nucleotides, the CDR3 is TGTGCCAGCAGCCGGGGCGGCTCCTACGAGCAGTACTTC. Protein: CASSRGGSYEQYF.

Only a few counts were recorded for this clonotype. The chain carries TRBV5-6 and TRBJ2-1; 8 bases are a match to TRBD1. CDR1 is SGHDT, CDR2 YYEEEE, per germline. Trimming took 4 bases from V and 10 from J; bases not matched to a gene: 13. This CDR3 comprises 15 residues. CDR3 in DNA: TGTGCCAGCAGCCCCATAGTGGACAGGGCGGGAGAGCAGTTCTTC. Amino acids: CASSPIVDRAGEQFF. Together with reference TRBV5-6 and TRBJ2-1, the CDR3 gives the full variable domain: DAGVTQSPTHLIKTRGQQVTLRCSPKSGHDTVSWYQQALGQGPQFIFQYYEEEERQRGNFPDRFSGHQFPNYSSELNVNALLLGDSALYLCASSPIVDRAGEQFFGPGTRLTVL.

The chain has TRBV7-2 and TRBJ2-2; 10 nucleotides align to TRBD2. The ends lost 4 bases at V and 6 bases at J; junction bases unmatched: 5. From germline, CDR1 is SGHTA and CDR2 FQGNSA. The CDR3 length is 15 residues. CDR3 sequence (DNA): TGTGCCAGCAGCTCTGGACTAGCGGTCGCCGGGGAGCTGTTTTTT. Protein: CASSSGLAVAGELFF.

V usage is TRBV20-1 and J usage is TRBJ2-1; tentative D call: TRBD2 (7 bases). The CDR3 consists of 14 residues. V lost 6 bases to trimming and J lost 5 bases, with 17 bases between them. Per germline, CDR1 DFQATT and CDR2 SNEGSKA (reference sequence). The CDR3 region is CSAPKGGGNNEQFF. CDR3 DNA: TGCAGTGCCCCAAAGGGGGGGGGGAACAATGAGCAGTTCTTC.

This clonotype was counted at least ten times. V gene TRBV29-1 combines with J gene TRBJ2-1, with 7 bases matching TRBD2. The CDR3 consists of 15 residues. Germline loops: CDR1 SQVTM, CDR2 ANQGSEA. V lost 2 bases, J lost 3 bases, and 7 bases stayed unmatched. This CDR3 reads CSVERRAGDYNEQFF. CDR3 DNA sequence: TGCAGCGTTGAAAGGCGCGCGGGGGACTACAATGAGCAGTTCTTC.

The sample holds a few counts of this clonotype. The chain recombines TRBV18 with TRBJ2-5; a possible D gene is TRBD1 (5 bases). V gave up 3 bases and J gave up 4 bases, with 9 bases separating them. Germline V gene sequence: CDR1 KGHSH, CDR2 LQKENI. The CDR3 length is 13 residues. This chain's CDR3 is CASSPSQGETQYF. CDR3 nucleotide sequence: TGTGCCAGCTCACCGTCCCAGGGAGAGACCCAGTACTTC.

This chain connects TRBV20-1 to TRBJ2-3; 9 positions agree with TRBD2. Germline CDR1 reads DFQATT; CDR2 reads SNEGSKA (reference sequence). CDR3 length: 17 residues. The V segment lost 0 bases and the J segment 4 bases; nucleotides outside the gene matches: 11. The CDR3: CSARDNTRGGVSDTQYF. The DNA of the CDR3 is TGCAGTGCTAGAGATAATACGCGGGGGGGCGTCTCAGATACGCAGTATTTT.

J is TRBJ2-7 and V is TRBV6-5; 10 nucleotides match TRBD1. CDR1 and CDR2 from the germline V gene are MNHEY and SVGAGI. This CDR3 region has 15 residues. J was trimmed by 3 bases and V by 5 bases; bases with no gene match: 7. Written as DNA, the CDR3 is TGTGCCAGCAGTATCAGACAGGGGGCTGGCTACGAGCAGTACTTC. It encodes CASSIRQGAGYEQYF.

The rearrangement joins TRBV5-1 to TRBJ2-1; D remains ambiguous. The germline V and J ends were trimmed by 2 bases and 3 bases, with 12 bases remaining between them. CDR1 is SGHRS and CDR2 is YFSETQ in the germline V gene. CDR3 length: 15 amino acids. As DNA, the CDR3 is TGCGCCAGCAGCTTCCCAATAGTGGGCTACAATGAGCAGTTCTTC. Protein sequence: CASSFPIVGYNEQFF.

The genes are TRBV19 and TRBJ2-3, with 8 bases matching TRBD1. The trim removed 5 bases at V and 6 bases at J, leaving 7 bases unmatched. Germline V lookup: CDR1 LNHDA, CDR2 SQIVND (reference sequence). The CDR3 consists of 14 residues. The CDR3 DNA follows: TGTGCCAGTAGTGTTACACACAGGGGGGATACGCAGTATTTT. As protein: CASSVTHRGDTQYF.

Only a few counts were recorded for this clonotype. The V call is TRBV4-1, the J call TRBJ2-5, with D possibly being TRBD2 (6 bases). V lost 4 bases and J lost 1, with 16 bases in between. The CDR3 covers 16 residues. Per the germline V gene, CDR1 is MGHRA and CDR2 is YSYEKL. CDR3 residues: CASSLAAGTSQETQYF. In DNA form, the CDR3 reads TGCGCCAGCAGCCTTGCAGCGGGTACCTCCCAAGAGACCCAGTACTTC.

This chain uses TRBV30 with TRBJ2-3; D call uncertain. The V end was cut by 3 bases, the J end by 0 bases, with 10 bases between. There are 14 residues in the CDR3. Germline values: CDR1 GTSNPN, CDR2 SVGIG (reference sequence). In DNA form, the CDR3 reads TGTGCCTGGAGGACACCCGAAAGCACAGATACGCAGTATTTT. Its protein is CAWRTPESTDTQYF. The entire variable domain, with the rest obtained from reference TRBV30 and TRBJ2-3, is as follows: SQTIHQWPATLVQPVGSPLSLECTVEGTSNPNLYWYRQAAGRGLQLLFYSVGIGQISSEVPQNLSASRPQDRQFILSSKKLLLSDSGFYLCAWRTPESTDTQYFGPGTRLTVL.

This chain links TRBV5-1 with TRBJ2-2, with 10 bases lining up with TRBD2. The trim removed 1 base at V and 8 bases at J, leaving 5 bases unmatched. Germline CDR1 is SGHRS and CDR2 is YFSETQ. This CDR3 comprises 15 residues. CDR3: CASSLRTSGGGELFF. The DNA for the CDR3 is TGCGCCAGCAGCTTGAGGACTAGCGGAGGAGGGGAGCTGTTTTTT.

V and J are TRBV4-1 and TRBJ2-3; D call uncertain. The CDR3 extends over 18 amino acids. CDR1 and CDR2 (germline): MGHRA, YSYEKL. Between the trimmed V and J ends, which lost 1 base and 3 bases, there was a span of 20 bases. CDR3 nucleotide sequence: TGCGCCAGCAGCCAAGGAGGTCTCAGGCCCGATAGGACAGATACGCAGTATTTT. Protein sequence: CASSQGGLRPDRTDTQYF.

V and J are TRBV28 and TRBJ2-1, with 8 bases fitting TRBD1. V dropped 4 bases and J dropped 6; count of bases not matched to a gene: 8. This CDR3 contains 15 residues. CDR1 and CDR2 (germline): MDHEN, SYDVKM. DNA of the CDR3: TGTGCCAGCAGTTCGGGACAGGTGGGTGTCAATGAGCAGTTCTTC. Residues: CASSSGQVGVNEQFF.

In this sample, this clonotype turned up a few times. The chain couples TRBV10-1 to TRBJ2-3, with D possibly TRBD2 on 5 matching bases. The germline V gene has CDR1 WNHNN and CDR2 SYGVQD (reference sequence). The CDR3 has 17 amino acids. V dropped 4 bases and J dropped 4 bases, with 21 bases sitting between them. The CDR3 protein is CASSGGTEDPLADTQYF. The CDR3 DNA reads TGCGCCAGCAGTGGGGGAACGGAGGACCCGCTTGCAGATACGCAGTATTTT.

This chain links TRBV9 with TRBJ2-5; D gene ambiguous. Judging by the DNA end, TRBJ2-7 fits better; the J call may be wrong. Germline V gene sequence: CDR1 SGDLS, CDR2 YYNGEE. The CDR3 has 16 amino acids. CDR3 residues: CASSVGSGPRAYEQYF. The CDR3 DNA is TGTGCCAGCAGCGTAGGGTCTGGGCCCAGAGCCTACGAGCAGTACTTC.

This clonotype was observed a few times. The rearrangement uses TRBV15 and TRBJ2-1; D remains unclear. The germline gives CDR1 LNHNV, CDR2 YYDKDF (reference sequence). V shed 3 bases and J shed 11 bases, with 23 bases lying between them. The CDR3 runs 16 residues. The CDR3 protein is CATSSLISRVPNKQFF. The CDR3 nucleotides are TGTGCCACCAGCAGCCTGATTAGCCGGGTTCCAAATAAGCAGTTCTTC.

The DNA of the CDR3 is TGTGCCAGCAGCTTGAAGGACAGGAACACCGGGGAGCTGTTTTTT. This encodes CASSLKDRNTGELFF. The V call is TRBV7-9, the J call TRBJ2-2, with D perhaps matching TRBD1 (6 bases). Trimming took 3 bases from V and 1 from J, leaving 9 bases between them. The germline V gene encodes CDR1 SEHNR and CDR2 FQNEAQ (reference sequence). The CDR3 length is 15 residues.

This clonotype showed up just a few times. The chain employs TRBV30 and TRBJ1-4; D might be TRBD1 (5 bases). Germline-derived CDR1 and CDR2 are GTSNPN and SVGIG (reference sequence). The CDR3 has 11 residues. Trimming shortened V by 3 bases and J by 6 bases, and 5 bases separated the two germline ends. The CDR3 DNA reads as TGTGCCTGGAGGACAGATGAAAAACTGTTTTTT. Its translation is CAWRTDEKLFF.

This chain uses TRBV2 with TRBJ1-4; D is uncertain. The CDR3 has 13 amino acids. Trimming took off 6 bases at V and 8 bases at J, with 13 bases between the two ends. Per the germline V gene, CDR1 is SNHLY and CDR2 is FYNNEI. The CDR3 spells CASRRTHAEKLFF. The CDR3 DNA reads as TGTGCCAGCAGAAGGACCCACGCGGAAAAACTGTTTTTT.

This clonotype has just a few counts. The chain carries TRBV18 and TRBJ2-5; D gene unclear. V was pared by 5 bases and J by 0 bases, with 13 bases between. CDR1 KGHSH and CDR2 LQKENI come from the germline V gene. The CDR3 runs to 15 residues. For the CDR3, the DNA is TGTGCCAGCTCATTCCTGTTGGCAGACCAAGAGACCCAGTACTTC. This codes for CASSFLLADQETQYF.

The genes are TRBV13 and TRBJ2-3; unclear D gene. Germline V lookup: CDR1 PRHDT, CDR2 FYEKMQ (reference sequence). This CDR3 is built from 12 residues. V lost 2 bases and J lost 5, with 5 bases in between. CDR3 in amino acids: CASSLMEDTQYF. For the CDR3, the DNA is TGTGCCAGCAGCTTAATGGAAGATACGCAGTATTTT.

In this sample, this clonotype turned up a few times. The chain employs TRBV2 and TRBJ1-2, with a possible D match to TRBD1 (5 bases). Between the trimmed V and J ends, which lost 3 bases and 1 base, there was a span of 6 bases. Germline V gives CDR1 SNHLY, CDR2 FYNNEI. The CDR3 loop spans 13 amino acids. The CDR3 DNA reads TGTGCCAGCAGTGAGAGGGGTAACTATGGCTACACCTTC. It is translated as CASSERGNYGYTF.

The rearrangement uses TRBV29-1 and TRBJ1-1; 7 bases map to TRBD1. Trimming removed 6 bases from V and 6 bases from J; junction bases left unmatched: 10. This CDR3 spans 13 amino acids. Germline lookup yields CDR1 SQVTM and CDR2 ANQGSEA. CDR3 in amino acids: CSVSTGQWAEAFF. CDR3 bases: TGCAGCGTCTCGACAGGGCAGTGGGCTGAAGCTTTCTTT.

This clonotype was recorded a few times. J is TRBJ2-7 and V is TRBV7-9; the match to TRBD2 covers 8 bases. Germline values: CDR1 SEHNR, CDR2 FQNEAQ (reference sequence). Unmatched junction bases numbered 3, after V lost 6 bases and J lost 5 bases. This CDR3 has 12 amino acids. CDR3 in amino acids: CASRAGGHEQYF. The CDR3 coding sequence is TGTGCCAGCAGGGCGGGGGGCCACGAGCAGTACTTC.

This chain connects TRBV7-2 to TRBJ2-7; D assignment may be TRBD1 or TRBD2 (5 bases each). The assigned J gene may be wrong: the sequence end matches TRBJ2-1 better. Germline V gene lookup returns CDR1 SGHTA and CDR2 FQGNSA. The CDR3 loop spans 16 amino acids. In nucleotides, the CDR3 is TGTGCCAGCAGCTTAGCGCCCGGACTGGGGCCCTACGAGCAGTTCTTC. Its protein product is CASSLAPGLGPYEQFF.